This record looks at one T cell receptor (beta chain) sequence and its context. Its antigen remains unidentified. The input lacks base qualities; no much larger clone sits a single base away. TCR CDR3 regions were amplified from genomic DNA by multiplex PCR using the deep immunoSEQ assay. Extracted genomic DNA from each cell subset was spread evenly across all wells of several immunoSEQ 96-well plates, with each plate serving as a replicate. For sorted subsets, around 200 ng genomic DNA, equal to some 30,000 T cell genomes, was loaded into each replicate PCR. Purified libraries were measured with a Qubit 3.0 fluorometer, size-checked on a Bioanalyzer 2100, and measured again with the KAPA Library Quantification kit. A separate single-read 150-cycle Illumina NextSeq 550 flow cell was used to sequence each immunoSEQ 96-well plate. The authors processed their data as follows. Because only junctional sequences without quality scores were contained in the immunoSEQ output, filtering matching that applied to full-length reads could not be performed. To assign V/J genes and CDR3, sequences were annotated against IMGT germline references using PyIR, a Python wrapper for IgBLAST v1.9. Any read was removed if the V/J assignment was weak (E-value above 1e-6), the CDR3 was missing, or the read contained stop codons, out-of-frame junctions, or ambiguous translated residues. V3J clonotypes were defined as sequences sharing an identical inferred V gene, J gene, and CDR3 amino acid sequence. The percentage overlap between two repertoires was calculated by dividing the number of shared unique clonotypes by the size of the smaller repertoire. Richness of each repertoire was evaluated using RTK rarefaction, the Chao1 estimator, and Recon v2.1 estimates of unobserved clonotypes. Generation probabilities for all TCRbeta clonotypes obtained by the gDNA method from a few donors were computed using OLGA. The immuneACCESS repertoire file appears here via TCRdb, limited to in-frame rearrangements. These files lack a portion of the clones; in checked studies, under half of the deficit traces to unresolved V genes, and the cause of the others is not known. The D gene and trimming were derived from the DNA, and the V and J assignments and clone size from that table. The sample records 2 million to 2.5 million clones, about 95% of which are singletons. The ten largest clones add up to about 1.1% of the sample.

For the CD8 naive samples, CD45RO-negative cells were positively selected for CCR7, yielding a CD45RA+CCR7+ population from which TemRA cells were excluded. Donors were healthy HIV-negative adults with no recently reported acute infections or vaccinations. Every donor was a Caucasian adult living in Nashville, Tennessee, USA. Blood was collected by leukapheresis, and PBMCs were isolated by Ficoll-Histopaque density gradient centrifugation and then cryopreserved in liquid nitrogen vapor phase. Analytical flow cytometry was used to check the purity and quantity of every magnetically sorted T cell population. Genomic DNA was isolated from every sorted fraction and measured by UV absorbance on a Nanodrop 2000c. The source of the sample is a study of shared clonotypes between healthy human individuals (TCRdb year 2020). Study-wide context: Two women and a few men aged 18 to 49 years were included in the cohort. To increase sequencing depth and limit assay-specific biases, TCR repertoire library preparation and sequencing were carried out by different laboratories using diverse techniques. For each donor, CD4 naive and CD4 memory were each run on three plates, CD8 naive on two plates, and CD8 memory on one plate. Per donor, leukapheresis produced somewhere between about 0.85 and 10 billion PBMCs. The study deeply sequenced blood TCR repertoires of several healthy adults to estimate repertoire size and the extent of clonotype sharing between individuals.

The investigation overall reported the following: Sampling was restricted to blood, and TCR repertoires in tissue are likely to differ from TCR repertoires in blood. Across a handful of donors, roughly 5% of naive CD4, over 3% of naive CD8, 2% to 2.5% of memory CD4, and approximately 0.42% of memory CD8 clonotypes were shared. Naive subsets generally had larger estimated clonotype richness than memory subsets. The small number of donors limited the genetic and exposure-history diversity represented. Pairwise subsampling led to the expectation that sequencing depth would affect the degree of clonotype sharing among donors. Incomplete sequencing was indicated by rarefaction of sorted-subset datasets, despite the large sequencing depth. Clonotypes shared by all four sorted-subset donors showed higher generation probabilities than non-shared clonotypes.

Spanning cysteine to phenylalanine, the CDR3 consists of 16 amino acids. The read is trimmed to its CDR3 DNA, 48 bases read in frame from base 1. The germline V gene yields SGHRS for CDR1 and YFSETQ for CDR2. Relative to germline, V is 0 bases shorter and J is 1 base shorter, with 13 bases between their ends. This receptor was identified in a young man in good health. The specimen was naive CD8+ T cells sorted from blood. Interpreted using the paper, the cell subset or site label stands for: CD45RA+CCR7+. The chain is assembled from TRBV5-1 and TRBJ2-5; the D gene is perhaps TRBD1 or TRBD2, as each covers 6 bases. CDR3 protein: CASSLGGRGVQETQYF. Read as DNA, the sequence is TGCGCCAGCAGCTTGGGGGGGCGCGGGGTCCAAGAGACCCAGTACTTC.